One and the same sample provided the 26 T cell receptor beta chains below, sequenced in a study of shared clonotypes between healthy human individuals. Assay: immunoSEQ multiplex PCR; the TCRdb copy retains only in-frame clones and omits some. This table holds under 1,900,000 clones, about 98.5% found once. Sequencing input: naive CD4+ T cells sorted from blood. Subset here: CD45RA+ positively selected. These receptors all come from a young man in good health.

This clone was counted a single time. The chain carries TRBV19 and TRBJ1-5; no firm D call. The CDR3 is 15 residues long. Germline V lookup: CDR1 LNHDA, CDR2 SQIVND (reference sequence). The germline V and J ends were trimmed by 6 bases and 3 bases, with 15 bases remaining between them. The CDR3 DNA reads TGTGCCAGTAGCGGGAGACGGAATATCAATCAGCCCCAGCATTTT. This encodes CASSGRRNINQPQHF.

The chain's CDR3 is CASSVYPPGRAHGTDTQYF. CDR3 in DNA: TGTGCCAGCAGCGTCTATCCTCCCGGGAGGGCCCATGGCACAGATACGCAGTATTTT. The chain couples TRBV9 to TRBJ2-3; 8 bases line up with TRBD2. V shed 2 bases and J 1 base; nucleotides not matched to a gene: 15. The V gene's germline CDR1 is SGDLS and CDR2 YYNGEE. This CDR3 comprises 19 residues.

This chain links TRBV28 with TRBJ2-5; maybe TRBD2 (6 bases). CDR3 length: 16 residues. Deletions cut 10 bases from V and 3 bases from J, with 24 bases between. The V gene's germline CDR1 is MDHEN and CDR2 SYDVKM. Here the CDR3 DNA reads TGTGCCACGAAAGAGTTAGGAACCCCGGGAGAAGAGACCCAGTACTTC. As protein: CATKELGTPGEETQYF.

V is TRBV4-2 and J is TRBJ2-7; the D gene is possibly TRBD2 (5 bases). Germline V gene lookup returns CDR1 LGHNA and CDR2 YNFKEQ. V dropped 1 base and J dropped 7 bases, with 11 bases sitting between them. This CDR3 spans 13 amino acids. CDR3 sequence: CASSQAPTGEQYF. CDR3 DNA: TGTGCCAGCAGCCAAGCCCCAACGGGGGAGCAGTACTTC.

The rearrangement uses TRBV2 and TRBJ2-1, with TRBD2 matching 9 bases. From germline, CDR1 is SNHLY and CDR2 FYNNEI. This CDR3 has 15 residues. V was pared by 3 bases and J by 4 bases, with 4 bases of the junction left unmatched. In DNA, the CDR3 is TGTGCCAGCAGTGATAGGCTAGCGGGGTACAATGAGCAGTTCTTC. It is translated as CASSDRLAGYNEQFF.

The genes are TRBV27 and TRBJ2-3; tentatively, D is TRBD2 (6 bases). Germline CDR1 reads MNHEY; CDR2 reads SMNVEV (reference sequence). The CDR3 contains 14 residues. Trimming cost V 7 bases and J 2 bases, with 13 bases left between them. The CDR3 nucleotides are TGTGCCAGCATGCGGCGGGGATACACAGATACGCAGTATTTT. Translated: CASMRRGYTDTQYF.

With respect to this clone: Relative to the germline gene, one junction end is altered; a read error may explain this. The chain uses TRBV4-3 and TRBJ2-7; TRBD2 aligns across 10 bases. The CDR3 extends over 17 amino acids. Germline V gene lookup returns CDR1 LGHNA and CDR2 YSLEER. The CDR3 DNA is TGCGCCAGCAGCCAAGAGCTAGCGGGAGTTCCCCACTACAAGCAGTACTTC. Residues: CASSQELAGVPHYKQYF.

This clone was counted once. This chain connects TRBV11-2 to TRBJ2-3, with no clear D. Trimming removed 0 bases at V and 0 bases at J, with 7 bases between. The CDR3 is 15 amino acids. CDR1 and CDR2 (germline): SGHAT, FQNNGV. The CDR3 nucleotides read TGTGCCAGCAGCTTAGACTCTTACAGCACAGATACGCAGTATTTT. Its protein product is CASSLDSYSTDTQYF. The full variable domain, with the rest looked up from reference TRBV11-2 and TRBJ2-3, is EAGVAQSPRYKIIEKRQSVAFWCNPISGHATLYWYQQILGQGPKLLIQFQNNGVVDDSQLPKDRFSAERLKGVDSTLKIQPAKLEDSAVYLCASSLDSYSTDTQYFGPGTRLTVL.

The V gene is TRBV19, the J gene TRBJ2-3; the D gene is possibly TRBD1 (5 bases). The V end lost 0 bases, the J end lost 1 base, and 14 bases lay between the germline ends. Per the germline V gene, CDR1 is LNHDA and CDR2 is SQIVND (reference sequence). This CDR3 is 17 amino acids long. The CDR3 sequence is CASSIESGHRGTDTQYF. The CDR3 DNA is TGTGCCAGTAGTATAGAATCAGGACATCGAGGCACAGATACGCAGTATTTT.

The chain combines TRBV7-8 with TRBJ2-3, with 8 bases that match TRBD2. This CDR3 contains 19 residues. Germline CDR1 SGHVS, CDR2 FQNEAQ. The V segment lost 5 bases and the J segment 0 bases; nucleotides outside the gene matches: 16. The CDR3 region has the DNA TGTGCCAGCAGCCCGCGGTCCGGACTAGCAGGGCACAGCACAGATACGCAGTATTTT. Encoded protein: CASSPRSGLAGHSTDTQYF.

This clone came up once. This sequence joins TRBV11-2 and TRBJ2-3, with TRBD1 matching 7 bases. Trimming took 5 bases from V and 0 from J; bases not matched to a gene: 8. Per germline, CDR1 SGHAT and CDR2 FQNNGV. The CDR3 runs 16 residues. The CDR3 protein is CASSVGQVLSTDTQYF. In DNA, the CDR3 is TGTGCCAGCAGCGTCGGACAGGTCCTGAGCACAGATACGCAGTATTTT.

V and J are TRBV15 and TRBJ1-2, with TRBD1 identical over 8 bases. Germline-derived CDR1 and CDR2 are LNHNV and YYDKDF (reference sequence). CDR3 length: 15 amino acids. Trimming at V came to 4 bases and at J to 7 bases, leaving 11 bases not matched to a gene. As DNA, the CDR3 is TGTGCCACCAGCATAGGACAGGGAAGGTTGGCTGGCTACACCTTC. It codes for CATSIGQGRLAGYTF.

This chain uses TRBV9 with TRBJ2-7; D is perhaps TRBD1 (6 bases). Germline V CDR1 and CDR2: SGDLS, YYNGEE. The CDR3 loop spans 15 amino acids. V was pared by 0 bases and J by 2 bases, with 12 bases between. The CDR3 region is CASSVGNRAPYEQYF. As DNA, the CDR3 is TGTGCCAGCAGCGTAGGAAACAGGGCCCCCTACGAGCAGTACTTC.

On this clone itself: Different DNA sequences within this sample yield the same CDR3. V is TRBV20-1 and J is TRBJ2-7; D remains ambiguous. The germline V gene encodes CDR1 DFQATT and CDR2 SNEGSKA (reference sequence). The germline V and J ends were trimmed by 4 bases and 2 bases, with 6 bases remaining between them. The CDR3 consists of 11 residues. CDR3 loop: CSATTTYEQYF. DNA of the CDR3: TGCAGTGCTACCACTACCTACGAGCAGTACTTC.

The rearrangement joins TRBV28 to TRBJ2-7; possibly TRBD2 for D (6 bases). Germline lookup yields CDR1 MDHEN and CDR2 SYDVKM. The length of the CDR3 is 11 residues. The CDR3 here is CAVGGLVEQYF. For the CDR3, the DNA is TGTGCGGTGGGGGGATTGGTCGAGCAGTACTTC.

The rearrangement links TRBV4-1 to TRBJ1-5, with D possibly matching TRBD1 (6 bases). With 0 bases removed from V and 3 bases from J, the gap between germline ends came to 18 bases. The CDR3 is 18 residues long. CDR1 and CDR2 (germline): MGHRA, YSYEKL. For the CDR3, the DNA is TGCGCCAGCAGCCAAGATGGGGGGGGGCAGTGGTACAATCAGCCCCAGCATTTT. Translating gives CASSQDGGGQWYNQPQHF.

This chain's CDR3 is CATSRATGEETQYF. DNA for the CDR3: TGTGCCACCAGCAGGGCGACAGGGGAAGAGACCCAGTACTTC. This sequence joins TRBV15 and TRBJ2-5, with TRBD1 matching 8 bases. This CDR3 contains 14 residues. V lost 3 bases to trimming and J lost 3 bases; unmatched junction nucleotides: 3. Germline lookup yields CDR1 LNHNV and CDR2 YYDKDF (reference sequence).

J is TRBJ2-1 and V is TRBV7-2; 7 bases align to TRBD2. There are 16 residues in the CDR3. V lost 4 bases, J lost 2 bases, and 8 bases stayed unmatched. Germline V gene data show CDR1 as SGHTA and CDR2 as FQGNSA. The CDR3 sequence: CASSSSGGRPYNEQFF. CDR3 coding DNA: TGTGCCAGCAGCTCCTCGGGAGGCCGCCCCTACAATGAGCAGTTCTTC.

This chain links TRBV28 with TRBJ2-7; 12 bases line up with TRBD2. Germline V gives CDR1 MDHEN, CDR2 SYDVKM. CDR3 length: 12 amino acids. The J segment lost 12 bases and the V segment lost 6 bases, leaving 6 bases of the junction unmatched. CDR3 amino acids: CASRPGTSGPYF. CDR3 in DNA: TGTGCCAGCAGGCCCGGGACTAGCGGGCCGTACTTC.

This clone was detected only once. V and J are TRBV7-8 and TRBJ1-1; no clear D gene. The germline V gene has CDR1 SGHVS and CDR2 FQNEAQ. Between the trimmed V and J ends, which lost 5 bases and 1 base, there was a span of 17 bases. The CDR3 is 16 amino acids. For the CDR3, the DNA is TGTGCCAGCAGCCTCCGGACTGTTTCGGGGAACACTGAAGCTTTCTTT. Its translation is CASSLRTVSGNTEAFF.

This sequence joins TRBV7-9 and TRBJ2-3; 7 bases fit TRBD2. Germline values: CDR1 SEHNR, CDR2 FQNEAQ (reference sequence). The V gene end was trimmed by 5 bases and the J gene end by 2 bases; junction bases not matched to a gene: 10. The length of the CDR3 is 16 residues. For the CDR3, the DNA is TGTGCCAGCAGCGAAGCGGAAGCGGGAATCACAGATACGCAGTATTTT. Translation gives CASSEAEAGITDTQYF.

The chain links TRBV6-4 to TRBJ1-1; D might be TRBD1 (5 bases). CDR3 length equals 21 residues. V was cut by 2 bases and J by 4 bases, with 32 bases left in between. Germline V gene lookup returns CDR1 MRHNA and CDR2 SNTAGT. DNA for the CDR3: TGTGCCAGCAGTGACGGCTTAAACGGGACGCAAGGCTACCGTTGGAGCACTGAAGCTTTCTTT. Amino acid sequence: CASSDGLNGTQGYRWSTEAFF.

This rearrangement joins TRBV5-8 to TRBJ2-5; the D gene is possibly TRBD1 (5 bases). The CDR3 loop spans 12 amino acids. Germline assignment: CDR1 SGHTS and CDR2 YDEGEE. V shed 1 base and J shed 4 bases, with 5 bases lying between them. In DNA, the CDR3 is TGTGCCAGCAGCTTGAGGGGAGAGACCCAGTACTTC. Residues: CASSLRGETQYF.

J is TRBJ2-1 and V is TRBV28; tentative D call: TRBD2 (7 bases). Germline CDR1 MDHEN, CDR2 SYDVKM. This CDR3 is 15 amino acids long. Trimming pared 10 bases from V and 6 bases from J, leaving 22 bases between. The CDR3 sequence: CATLLGGRASNEQFF. CDR3 nucleotides: TGTGCCACCCTCCTAGGGGGGAGGGCCAGCAATGAGCAGTTCTTC.

The gene calls are TRBV5-5 and TRBJ2-5; TRBD2 aligns across 12 bases. Germline CDR1 is SGHKS and CDR2 is YYEKEE (reference sequence). Trimming removed 2 bases from V and 5 bases from J; junction bases left unmatched: 10. There are 17 residues in the CDR3. The CDR3 reads CASSLGLAGSWGETQYF. CDR3 coding DNA: TGTGCCAGCAGCTTAGGACTAGCGGGGAGTTGGGGGGAGACCCAGTACTTC.

The chain recombines TRBV7-2 with TRBJ1-1; no clear D. Per germline, CDR1 SGHTA and CDR2 FQGNSA. The V gene lost 1 base and the J gene lost 8 bases, with 14 bases spanning the gap. CDR3 length equals 14 residues. CDR3 sequence reads: CASSLDRTPNEAFF. The CDR3 DNA reads as TGTGCCAGCAGCTTAGACAGAACTCCGAACGAAGCTTTCTTT. Supplemented by reference TRBV7-2 and TRBJ1-1, the full variable domain reads GAGVSQSPSNKVTEKGKDVELRCDPISGHTALYWYRQSLGQGLEFLIYFQGNSAPDKSGLPSDRFSAERTGGSVSTLTIQRTQQEDSAVYLCASSLDRTPNEAFFGQGTRLTVV.